This T cell receptor (beta chain) emerged from a study of early T cells in non-severe SARS-CoV-2 infection. At the level of the study: RNA in bulk from unsorted whole blood was sequenced, and chains were unpaired.

On this clonotype itself: Its antigen is unknown.

Germline CDR1 SQVTM, CDR2 ANQGSEA. Trimming left V 3 bases short and J 10 bases short, with 15 bases between. CDR3 length: 12 amino acids. Individual cDNA molecules carried attached unique molecular identifiers. TCRdb re-derived calls from the 5' RACE reads in MiXCR, one entry per CDR3 protein. The data contain about 50,000 distinct CDR3 sequences, about 6.3% of them singletons. General observations from the study: Sequences matched to VDJdb favored anti-spike CD8 responses, while private and CD4 specificities were missed.

The chain recombines TRBV29-1 with TRBJ1-1, with no clear D. The sequence came from an adult who was a healthcare worker with PCR-confirmed SARS-CoV-2 infection or an uninfected control (not recorded which). The source was whole blood, collected at baseline. The DNA for the CDR3 is TGCAGCGTTGAGGCGGGCATGAGAGGAGCTTTCTTT. Its protein is CSVEAGMRGAFF.